This T cell receptor beta chain derives from a study of graft-versus-host responses after intestinal transplantation listed by TCRdb under 2021. With respect to the entire study: Multivisceral, liver-intestinal, or isolated intestinal transplants were received by the recipients. Anti-thymocyte globulin induction was given to all recipients, followed by maintenance tacrolimus and steroids for 3 to 4 years. After intestinal transplantation, graft-versus-host and host-versus-graft alloreactive T cell clones in the graft, circulation and bone marrow were tracked using bulk TCR-beta CDR3 sequencing. Alloreactive clones were identified by sequencing pre-transplant mixed lymphocyte reaction products and comparing them with unstimulated pre-transplant donor and recipient T cells. The cohort enrolled 24 intestinal transplant recipients including one retransplant, and a few patients lacking pretransplant specimens were excluded. A peak of at least 4% donor T cells among recipient peripheral blood mononuclear cells was the definition used for donor T cell macrochimerism. Samples from a few later patients were sequenced in-house on an Illumina MiSeq with MiXCR processing rather than by the commercial service.

Overall study outcomes, separate from this receptor: GvH clones turned up in recipient bone marrow, with some appearing earlier in ileal mucosa or blood, a pattern consistent with an intestinal mucosal origin. In patients with donor T cell macrochimerism, the allografts had high GvH to HvG T cell clonal ratios. The relatively low number and heterogeneity of intestinal transplant patients limited the conclusions. Early after transplant, peak levels of circulating GvH clones were found to be associated with declines in HvG clones.

What this sample's time point label stands for: cells obtained before transplantation from donor or recipient. CD3+CD4+ and CD3+CD8+ populations were FACS-sorted from unstimulated pre-transplant donor and recipient cells taken from spleen or lymph nodes. Points on this clone: Its antigen remains undetermined. Per-nucleotide qualities are absent, and no much larger clonotype sits a single base away.

Libraries were made using the immunoSEQ multiplex PCR assay. For most patients, genomic DNA was isolated with the Qiagen DNeasy Blood and Tissue Kit and sent frozen to Adaptive Biotechnologies for TCR sequencing. Adaptive Biotechnologies carried out high-throughput TCR-beta CDR3 sequencing of genomic DNA for most patients. The original pipeline was this. TCR sequencing data were retrieved from Adaptive's ImmunoSEQ software for roughly 17 patients, whereas a few other patients were processed with MiXCR and VDJtools. To correct CD4 versus CD8 sorting errors, sequences present in both subsets at a frequency ratio below 5:1 were removed. CDR3 nucleotide sequences shared between donor and recipient were removed because their origin could not be assigned. At least 2-fold expansion over unstimulated cells and a minimum CFSE-low frequency of 0.002% (template counts) or 0.001% (read counts) were required for clones to be classified as alloreactive. A clone was considered mappable if detected in the sequenced pre-transplant spleen, lymph node, or MLR CFSE-low populations of the donor or recipient. The cumulative frequency of alloreactive clones was calculated as a percentage of all sequences, weighted by copy number. Here the immuneACCESS table is served through TCRdb, limited to in-frame sequences with V and J called. Missing clones are a known gap in these copies; in checked studies unresolved V genes cover under half, and the rest lacks a known reason. V and J calls and clone size come straight from that table; D and trimming were deduced from the DNA. Present in this sample are around 100,000 clones, more than 85% of which were seen just once. More than 0.95% of the sample goes to the ten largest clones.

The input for sequencing was unstimulated CD8+ T cells sorted from spleen or lymph node cells, taken before intestinal transplant. The TCR comes from a human donor who received an intestinal transplant.

CDR3 loop: CASSRRGQAFNEAFF. The DNA is as follows: TGTGCCAGCAGCCGCCGAGGGCAGGCCTTCAATGAAGCTTTCTTT. Here the chain combines TRBV7-8 and TRBJ1-1; the D gene cannot be resolved reliably. The CDR3 sequence holds 15 residues, the cysteine and phenylalanine included. CDR3 DNA only is kept here, 45 bases in frame from base 1. As encoded in the germline V gene, CDR1 is SGHVS while CDR2 is FQNEAQ. Relative to germline, V is 5 bases shorter and J is 7 bases shorter, with 20 bases between their ends. Beyond the CDR3, the reference TRBV7-8 and TRBJ1-1 genes provide the residues; the full variable domain reads: GAGVSQSPRYKVAKRGQDVALRCDPISGHVSLFWYQQALGQGPEFLTYFQNEAQLDKSGLPSDRFFAERPEGSVSTLKIQRTQQEDSAVYLCASSRRGQAFNEAFFGQGTRLTVV.